This is a list of T cell receptor beta chains from one sample in a study of blood T cell repertoires in COVID-19. Only in-frame clones appear in the TCRdb table, and some are missing; sequencing was by immunoSEQ multiplex PCR. Of roughly 200,000 clones in the sample, roughly 77% are singletons; the top ten hold 6%. Sequenced material: peripheral blood. These receptors all stem from a woman aged 40 to 49 with COVID-19, enrolled during active disease. The CDR3 runs from the conserved cysteine through the conserved F or W. Fields, in order: clone size, V gene, J gene, D gene, CDR3 DNA, CDR3 protein. The D gene is left open where the match is weak. Size is stated for part of the rows, as once, few or many counts, or as a class when the clone is expanded.

clone size: .
V gene: TRBV19
J gene: TRBJ2-7
D gene: TRBD1
CDR3 DNA: TGTGCCAGTAGCCACCCTCCAGGGGGAGTGGACGAGCAGTACTTC
CDR3 protein: CASSHPPGGVDEQYF

clone size: .
V gene: TRBV12-3/TRBV12-4
J gene: TRBJ1-1
D gene: .
CDR3 DNA: TGTGCCAGCAGTTCACAAGAGACAGGAGAAGCTTTCTTT
CDR3 protein: CASSSQETGEAFF

clone size: .
V gene: TRBV28
J gene: TRBJ2-7
D gene: .
CDR3 DNA: TGTGCCAGCAGTTTTTATTCGGGGAAAGGGTACGAGCAGTACTTC
CDR3 protein: CASSFYSGKGYEQYF

clone size: once
V gene: TRBV5-1
J gene: TRBJ2-7
D gene: .
CDR3 DNA: TGCGCCAGCAGCTTGGGACAGGACGGTCCCTACGAGCAGTACTTC
CDR3 protein: CASSLGQDGPYEQYF

clone size: .
V gene: TRBV3-1/TRBV3-2
J gene: TRBJ1-5
D gene: TRBD1
CDR3 DNA: TGTGCCAGCAGCCAAGCGGGGACAGGGGGAAATCAGCCCCAGCATTTT
CDR3 protein: CASSQAGTGGNQPQHF

clone size: .
V gene: TRBV28
J gene: TRBJ2-1
D gene: .
CDR3 DNA: TGTGCCAGCAGTTTATACAGGGATTCCTACAATGAGCAGTTCTTC
CDR3 protein: CASSLYRDSYNEQFF

clone size: once
V gene: TRBV19
J gene: TRBJ2-1
D gene: TRBD2
CDR3 DNA: TGTGCCAGTAGTAGACTCGGACTAGCGGGAGAGCAGTTCTTC
CDR3 protein: CASSRLGLAGEQFF

clone size: .
V gene: TRBV19
J gene: TRBJ2-2
D gene: TRBD1
CDR3 DNA: TGTGCCAGTAGTGGAGGACAGGGCGGGAACACCGGGGAGCTGTTTTTT
CDR3 protein: CASSGGQGGNTGELFF

clone size: .
V gene: TRBV5-1
J gene: TRBJ2-5
D gene: TRBD1
CDR3 DNA: TGCGCCAGCAGCGTAGGACAGGGGGTAGGAGAGACCCAGTACTTC
CDR3 protein: CASSVGQGVGETQYF

clone size: .
V gene: TRBV4-2
J gene: TRBJ1-2
D gene: TRBD1
CDR3 DNA: TGTGCCAGCAGCCAAGATCAGGACAGGCGTTATGGCTACACCTTC
CDR3 protein: CASSQDQDRRYGYTF

clone size: .
V gene: TRBV19
J gene: TRBJ2-6
D gene: .
CDR3 DNA: TGTGCCAGTAGTACCCTTCAGGGGACTGGGGCCAACGTCCTGACTTTC
CDR3 protein: CASSTLQGTGANVLTF

clone size: .
V gene: TRBV7-9
J gene: TRBJ2-1
D gene: .
CDR3 DNA: TGTGCCAGCAGCTCGCGGACAACCTCCGAGGAATTCTTC
CDR3 protein: CASSSRTTSEEFF

clone size: .
V gene: TRBV5-1
J gene: TRBJ1-6
D gene: TRBD1
CDR3 DNA: TGCGCCAGCAGCCCCCGGACAGGGGACTCACCCCTCCACTTT
CDR3 protein: CASSPRTGDSPLHF

clone size: .
V gene: TRBV4-1
J gene: TRBJ2-7
D gene: TRBD1
CDR3 DNA: TGCGCCAGCAGCCGAGGCGGAACAGGGGAATACGAGCAGTACTTC
CDR3 protein: CASSRGGTGEYEQYF

clone size: many
V gene: TRBV6-5
J gene: TRBJ1-1
D gene: .
CDR3 DNA: TGTGCCAGCAAGAGGGCCACTGTTTACACTGAAGCTTTCTTT
CDR3 protein: CASKRATVYTEAFF

clone size: once
V gene: TRBV2
J gene: TRBJ2-7
D gene: TRBD2
CDR3 DNA: TGTGCCAGCAGACTAGCGGGAGTCGAGCAGTACTTC
CDR3 protein: CASRLAGVEQYF

clone size: .
V gene: TRBV6-4
J gene: TRBJ1-2
D gene: TRBD1
CDR3 DNA: TGTGCCAGCAGGGAAACCGGGACAGGGGGTGGCTACACCTTC
CDR3 protein: CASRETGTGGGYTF

clone size: .
V gene: TRBV5-4
J gene: TRBJ2-5
D gene: TRBD1
CDR3 DNA: TGTGCCAGCAGAAAAGGGGGGTCGACAGGGGGCAGCCAAGAGACCCAGTACTTC
CDR3 protein: CASRKGGSTGGSQETQYF

clone size: .
V gene: TRBV28
J gene: TRBJ1-4
D gene: .
CDR3 DNA: TGTGCCAGCAGTGGAGGGGGGGCAACTAATGAAAAACTGTTTTTT
CDR3 protein: CASSGGGATNEKLFF

clone size: once
V gene: TRBV25-1
J gene: TRBJ2-5
D gene: .
CDR3 DNA: TGTGCCAGCAGTATTAGGGGGAAAGAGACCCAGTACTTC
CDR3 protein: CASSIRGKETQYF

clone size: .
V gene: TRBV3-1/TRBV3-2
J gene: TRBJ2-3
D gene: TRBD2
CDR3 DNA: TGTGCCAGCAGCCAAGGTACTAGCGTGTCCGAGATATCAGATACGCAGTATTTT
CDR3 protein: CASSQGTSVSEISDTQYF

clone size: .
V gene: TRBV19
J gene: TRBJ2-1
D gene: .
CDR3 DNA: TGTGCCAGTAGTATAATCCAGACAGGTGAGCAGTTCTTC
CDR3 protein: CASSIIQTGEQFF

clone size: .
V gene: TRBV9
J gene: TRBJ1-4
D gene: TRBD1
CDR3 DNA: TGTGCCAGCAGCGCCGACAGGGGAAGGGAAAAACTGTTTTTT
CDR3 protein: CASSADRGREKLFF

clone size: .
V gene: TRBV7-9
J gene: TRBJ1-3
D gene: .
CDR3 DNA: TGTGCCAGCAGCTTCGACAGCTCTGGAAACACCATATATTTT
CDR3 protein: CASSFDSSGNTIYF

clone size: once
V gene: TRBV6-2/TRBV6-3
J gene: TRBJ2-3
D gene: .
CDR3 DNA: TGTGCCAGCAGTTACGGGGGGACTCGCGCAGATACGCAGTATTTT
CDR3 protein: CASSYGGTRADTQYF

clone size: .
V gene: TRBV11-2
J gene: TRBJ2-1
D gene: TRBD2
CDR3 DNA: TGTGCCAGCAGACGGCGGACGGAACTAGCGGGCTACAATGAGCAGTTCTTC
CDR3 protein: CASRRRTELAGYNEQFF

clone size: .
V gene: TRBV6-2/TRBV6-3
J gene: TRBJ2-3
D gene: TRBD2
CDR3 DNA: TGTGCCAGCAGTCAGATCCCGGGACTAGCGGGGAGGGGAGATACGCAGTATTTT
CDR3 protein: CASSQIPGLAGRGDTQYF

clone size: .
V gene: TRBV27
J gene: TRBJ1-1
D gene: .
CDR3 DNA: TGTGCCAGCAGTTCAGGACAGTGGGTGAACACTGAAGCTTTCTTT
CDR3 protein: CASSSGQWVNTEAFF

clone size: .
V gene: TRBV4-3
J gene: TRBJ2-2
D gene: TRBD2
CDR3 DNA: TGCGCCAGCAGCCGGACTAGATCGAACACCGGGGAGCTGTTTTTT
CDR3 protein: CASSRTRSNTGELFF

clone size: .
V gene: TRBV6-5
J gene: TRBJ2-1
D gene: .
CDR3 DNA: TGTGCCAGCACTTCGGGATTCAATGAGCAGTTCTTC
CDR3 protein: CASTSGFNEQFF

clone size: .
V gene: TRBV7-2
J gene: TRBJ1-2
D gene: .
CDR3 DNA: TGTGCCAGCAGCTTATACCTAGCCGATGGCTACACCTTC
CDR3 protein: CASSLYLADGYTF

clone size: .
V gene: TRBV6-5
J gene: TRBJ2-1
D gene: TRBD2
CDR3 DNA: TGTGCCACCCTGACTAGCGGGGTTTACAATGAGCAGTTCTTC
CDR3 protein: CATLTSGVYNEQFF

clone size: .
V gene: TRBV5-1
J gene: TRBJ2-3
D gene: TRBD1
CDR3 DNA: TGCGCCAGCAGCTGGTCGACAGGGTTTAAGGATACGCAGTATTTT
CDR3 protein: CASSWSTGFKDTQYF

clone size: .
V gene: TRBV7-8
J gene: TRBJ2-5
D gene: .
CDR3 DNA: TGTGCCAGCACCCCCTGGAGGGGTCTTCAAGAGACCCAGTACTTC
CDR3 protein: CASTPWRGLQETQYF

clone size: few
V gene: TRBV7-2
J gene: TRBJ2-1
D gene: TRBD2
CDR3 DNA: TGTGCCAGCAGCTCTCTCTACGGACTAGCGGGGGGGAATGAGCAGTTCTTC
CDR3 protein: CASSSLYGLAGGNEQFF

clone size: many
V gene: TRBV7-2
J gene: TRBJ1-6
D gene: .
CDR3 DNA: TGTGCCAGCAGCTCAAGGGGCTCCTATAATTCACCCCTCCACTTT
CDR3 protein: CASSSRGSYNSPLHF

clone size: .
V gene: TRBV29-1
J gene: TRBJ1-1
D gene: .
CDR3 DNA: TGCAGCGTTGGGACATCCTTGGACACTGAAGCTTTCTTT
CDR3 protein: CSVGTSLDTEAFF

clone size: .
V gene: TRBV7-3
J gene: TRBJ2-2
D gene: TRBD1
CDR3 DNA: TGTGCCAGCAGCTTAACAACGGACAGGGCGTCTACCGGGGAGCTGTTTTTT
CDR3 protein: CASSLTTDRASTGELFF

clone size: .
V gene: TRBV10-2
J gene: TRBJ1-1
D gene: .
CDR3 DNA: TGCGCCAGCAGTTCCACGCAGGGCGGGAACACTGAAGCTTTCTTT
CDR3 protein: CASSSTQGGNTEAFF

clone size: .
V gene: TRBV7-8
J gene: TRBJ1-1
D gene: TRBD1
CDR3 DNA: TGTGCCAGCAGCTTACGCCAGGGGGGAATGGGTGAAGCTTTCTTT
CDR3 protein: CASSLRQGGMGEAFF

clone size: .
V gene: TRBV18
J gene: TRBJ1-3
D gene: .
CDR3 DNA: TGTGCCAGCTCACCACCCCAGGTCAACTCTGGAAACACCATATATTTT
CDR3 protein: CASSPPQVNSGNTIYF

clone size: .
V gene: TRBV7-6
J gene: TRBJ1-6
D gene: TRBD1
CDR3 DNA: TGTGCCAGCAGCTCGACAGGGCTTAATTCACCCCTCCACTTT
CDR3 protein: CASSSTGLNSPLHF

clone size: .
V gene: TRBV5-5
J gene: TRBJ1-6
D gene: .
CDR3 DNA: TGTGCCAGCAGCTTGGGGAGCTGGGATTCACCCCTCCACTTT
CDR3 protein: CASSLGSWDSPLHF

clone size: once
V gene: TRBV6-1
J gene: TRBJ2-1
D gene: TRBD1
CDR3 DNA: TGTGCCAGCAGTGAACAGGGGGTGTACAATGAGCAGTTCTTC
CDR3 protein: CASSEQGVYNEQFF

clone size: few
V gene: TRBV7-9
J gene: TRBJ2-3
D gene: TRBD2
CDR3 DNA: TGTGCCACCCCCCCCGCGGGGGTGACCACAGATACGCAGTATTTT
CDR3 protein: CATPPAGVTTDTQYF

clone size: few
V gene: TRBV7-8
J gene: TRBJ1-4
D gene: .
CDR3 DNA: TGTGCCAGCAGCTTACTGGCTTTTAATGAAAAACTGTTTTTT
CDR3 protein: CASSLLAFNEKLFF

clone size: .
V gene: TRBV7-9
J gene: TRBJ1-1
D gene: TRBD1
CDR3 DNA: TGTGCCAGCAGCTCACAGGGGTTTCGGACTGAAGCTTTCTTT
CDR3 protein: CASSSQGFRTEAFF

clone size: .
V gene: TRBV5-1
J gene: TRBJ2-7
D gene: TRBD1
CDR3 DNA: TGCGCCAGCAGCCCCGACAGGGAGAGAGGCAGGAGCTCCTACGAGCAGTACTTC
CDR3 protein: CASSPDRERGRSSYEQYF

clone size: many
V gene: TRBV18
J gene: TRBJ2-1
D gene: TRBD2
CDR3 DNA: TGTGCCAGCTCACAAGGTAGCGGGGAATACAATGAGCAGTTCTTC
CDR3 protein: CASSQGSGEYNEQFF

clone size: .
V gene: TRBV5-6
J gene: TRBJ2-1
D gene: .
CDR3 DNA: TGTGCCAGCAGCTTGGTTTCGGTTGAGCAGTTCTTC
CDR3 protein: CASSLVSVEQFF

clone size: .
V gene: TRBV9
J gene: TRBJ1-1
D gene: .
CDR3 DNA: TGTGCCAGCAGCGTAAGGGGGACAACCATGAACACTGAAGCTTTCTTT
CDR3 protein: CASSVRGTTMNTEAFF

clone size: .
V gene: TRBV5-1
J gene: TRBJ1-6
D gene: TRBD1
CDR3 DNA: TGCGCCAGCACGGTTGGGACAGGCCTCTCCTATAATTCACCCCTCCACTTT
CDR3 protein: CASTVGTGLSYNSPLHF

clone size: once
V gene: TRBV28
J gene: TRBJ1-2
D gene: .
CDR3 DNA: TGTGCCGAAGGGGGTCGTGACTATGGCTACACCTTC
CDR3 protein: CAEGGRDYGYTF

clone size: .
V gene: TRBV6-5
J gene: TRBJ2-2
D gene: .
CDR3 DNA: TGTGCCAGCAGTTACTTCCCTGCCGGCACCGGGGAGCTGTTTTTT
CDR3 protein: CASSYFPAGTGELFF

clone size: .
V gene: TRBV29-1
J gene: TRBJ1-5
D gene: TRBD1
CDR3 DNA: TGCAGCGTACAGACAGGGAGCAATCAGCCCCAGCATTTT
CDR3 protein: CSVQTGSNQPQHF

clone size: .
V gene: TRBV5-1
J gene: TRBJ1-2
D gene: .
CDR3 DNA: TGCGCCAGCAGCCCGGGGACATCCTATGGCTACACCTTC
CDR3 protein: CASSPGTSYGYTF

clone size: .
V gene: TRBV10-2
J gene: TRBJ1-2
D gene: TRBD1
CDR3 DNA: TGCGCCAGCAGTGAGACAGGGGGCCGTGGCTACACCTTC
CDR3 protein: CASSETGGRGYTF